The T cell receptor (beta chain) under discussion was sequenced for a study of OX40 agonist ivuxolimab in advanced cancers. The CDR3 has 14 residues. The protocol was immunoSEQ multiplex PCR, while the TCRdb copy is restricted to in-frame clones and leaves out a portion. The sample lists some 86,000 clones; about 89% were seen once. Sequences were derived from CD4+ or CD8+ T cells sorted from blood, sampled in a trial of the OX40 agonist ivuxolimab. This clonotype originated in an adult with an advanced solid tumor such as melanoma, head and neck, liver or kidney cancer. This chain uses TRBV1 with TRBJ2-5; the table's D call, TRBD2, has no DNA check behind it. The DNA end lines up better with TRBJ2-7; the J call may be wrong. TRBV1 is described as a pseudogene. The CDR3 DNA follows: TGCACCACCATCGGGACTAGCGGGAGCTACGAGCAGTACTTC. It is translated as CTTIGTSGSYEQYF.